A single sample gave rise to the 23 T cell receptor beta chains below, sequenced in a study of T-cell memory formation after mild COVID-19. TCRdb analysed the 5' RACE reads with MiXCR anew, one entry per CDR3 protein. Among hundreds of thousands of distinct CDR3 sequences listed, roughly 22% were seen once. Sequenced sample: PBMCs or a T cell subset sorted from them (not recorded which). The receptors were sampled from an adult woman who had mild COVID-19 (a few samples of this study predate the infection). Cell type and time point are not known.

The chain couples TRBV5-1 to TRBJ2-7; D gene ambiguous. Germline V lookup: CDR1 SGHRS, CDR2 YFSETQ. This CDR3 is 14 amino acids long. Trimming stripped 0 bases from V and 1 base from J, with 8 bases between. The CDR3 region is CASSLEHSSYEQYF. CDR3 sequence (DNA): TGCGCCAGCAGCTTGGAACACTCATCCTACGAGCAGTACTTC.

This clonotype has a handful of counts. The chain is built from TRBV7-8 and TRBJ1-5; D ambiguous. The CDR3 has 12 amino acids. Germline V lookup: CDR1 SGHVS, CDR2 FQNEAQ. Trimming left V 5 bases short and J 11 bases short, with 13 bases between. CDR3: CASSMGPTSQHF. The CDR3 DNA reads as TGTGCCAGCAGCATGGGCCCTACGTCCCAGCATTTT.

The table lists this clonotype with a few counts. The CDR3 reads CASRTRAKTTGELFF. CDR3 nucleotide sequence: TGTGCCAGCAGGACTAGAGCCAAAACCACCGGGGAGCTGTTTTTT. The J gene is TRBJ2-2, the V gene TRBV12-3 or TRBV12-4, with D perhaps TRBD2 (6 bases). Trimming pared 6 bases from V and 4 bases from J, leaving 15 bases between. The CDR3 totals 15 residues.

This clonotype showed up many times. DNA of the CDR3: TGTGCCAGCAGTGACAGGAGGGAGACCCAGTACTTC. Amino acids: CASSDRRETQYF. This chain uses TRBV4-2 with TRBJ2-5; D might be TRBD1 (6 bases). Germline loops: CDR1 LGHNA, CDR2 YNFKEQ. The germline V and J ends were trimmed by 6 bases and 5 bases, with 10 bases remaining between them. The CDR3 runs to 12 residues.

This clonotype has a handful of counts. The chain carries TRBV6-5 and TRBJ1-1; D not certain. Trimming stripped 2 bases from V and 5 bases from J, with 12 bases between. Per the germline V gene, CDR1 is MNHEY and CDR2 is SVGAGI. This CDR3 is built from 14 residues. CDR3 DNA sequence: TGTGCCAGCAGTTACAGTGGGAGGCGGACTGAAGCTTTCTTT. Its translation: CASSYSGRRTEAFF.

This rearrangement joins TRBV7-7 to TRBJ2-1, with 15 bases identical to TRBD2. Trimming took 5 bases from V and 0 from J; bases not matched to a gene: 8. The CDR3 has 19 residues. Germline V gene data show CDR1 as SSHAT and CDR2 as FNYEAQ (reference sequence). The CDR3 DNA reads as TGTGCCAGCAGCCGGGCCGGGACTAGCGGGAGGAGCTCCTACAATGAGCAGTTCTTC. It translates to CASSRAGTSGRSSYNEQFF.

This chain connects TRBV20-1 to TRBJ1-1; D is perhaps TRBD1 (5 bases). Trimming stripped 3 bases from V and 1 base from J, with 12 bases between. Germline CDR1 is DFQATT and CDR2 is SNEGSKA (reference sequence). The CDR3 has 14 amino acids. The CDR3 reads CSARSPGWNTEAFF. DNA of the CDR3: TGCAGTGCTAGGTCACCAGGGTGGAACACTGAAGCTTTCTTT.

The chain recombines TRBV27 with TRBJ2-5; D is unclear. V lost 2 bases, J lost 5 bases, and 9 bases lay in between. The CDR3 covers 13 residues. Germline V CDR1 and CDR2: MNHEY, SMNVEV (reference sequence). This CDR3 is CASSLGLMETQYF. Written as DNA, the CDR3 is TGTGCCAGCAGTTTAGGTTTGATGGAGACCCAGTACTTC.

This clonotype has a count of ten or more. The chain combines TRBV7-3 with TRBJ2-3; weak D call: TRBD1 (6 bases). The germline CDR1 and CDR2 sequences are SGHTA and FQGTGA. The CDR3 totals 14 residues. Trimming took 5 bases from V and 0 from J, leaving 9 bases between them. The CDR3 protein is CASSIQGSTDTQYF. The CDR3 DNA is TGTGCCAGCAGCATACAGGGCAGCACAGATACGCAGTATTTT. Using reference TRBV7-3 and TRBJ2-3 for the parts outside the CDR3, the full variable domain is GAGVSQTPSNKVTEKGKYVELRCDPISGHTALYWYRQSLGQGPEFLIYFQGTGAADDSGLPNDRFFAVRPEGSVSTLKIQRTERGDSAVYLCASSIQGSTDTQYFGPGTRLTVL.

This clonotype was detected many times. This sequence joins TRBV24-1 and TRBJ2-1; 12 bases are a match to TRBD2. This CDR3 comprises 15 residues. J was trimmed by 8 bases and V by 4 bases; bases with no gene match: 5. Germline V lookup: CDR1 KGHDR, CDR2 SFDVKD. CDR3: CATSDRTSGNYEQFF. In DNA, the CDR3 is TGTGCCACCAGTGACCGGACTAGCGGGAACTATGAGCAGTTCTTC.

This clonotype came up many times. V usage is TRBV9 and J usage is TRBJ1-3; perhaps TRBD1 as D (5 bases). Germline V gene lookup returns CDR1 SGDLS and CDR2 YYNGEE. The CDR3 is made up of 16 amino acids. V lost 0 bases, J lost 2 bases, and 12 bases lay in between. The CDR3 is CASSVDVGGTGNTIYF. The CDR3, as DNA: TGTGCCAGCAGCGTAGATGTCGGGGGTACTGGAAACACCATATATTTT.

This chain links TRBV9 with TRBJ2-3, with D hard to call. Per germline, CDR1 SGDLS and CDR2 YYNGEE. This CDR3 has 13 residues. The V gene lost 0 bases and the J gene lost 12 bases, with 14 bases spanning the gap. CDR3 coding DNA: TGTGCCAGCAGCGTAGAGCCTCCAGAGCCCCAGTATTTT. Its translation is CASSVEPPEPQYF. Based on the CDR3 plus reference TRBV9 and TRBJ2-3, the full variable domain is DSGVTQTPKHLITATGQRVTLRCSPRSGDLSVYWYQQSLDQGLQFLIQYYNGEERAKGNILERFSAQQFPDLHSELNLSSLELGDSALYFCASSVEPPEPQYFGPGTRLTVL.

This chain connects TRBV11-3 to TRBJ1-1, with D perhaps matching TRBD1 (6 bases). This CDR3 has 14 residues. Germline V CDR1 and CDR2: SGHNT, YENEEA. Trimming cost V 4 bases and J 3 bases, with 12 bases left between them. The chain's CDR3 is CASSSSGVDTEAFF. The CDR3 DNA follows: TGTGCCAGCAGCTCCTCAGGGGTTGACACTGAAGCTTTCTTT.

On this clonotype itself: A much larger clone differs from this one at a single base, so this may be a read error. V and J are TRBV20-1 and TRBJ1-1; no reliable D call. Between the trimmed V and J ends, which lost 7 bases and 2 bases, there was a span of 8 bases. The CDR3 runs to 11 residues. Germline-derived CDR1 and CDR2 are DFQATT and SNEGSKA (reference sequence). CDR3 residues: CSDLINTEAFF. The CDR3 DNA reads TGCAGTGACCTGATTAACACTGAAGCTTTCTTT.

This chain uses TRBV6-6 with TRBJ2-2, with 8 bases matching TRBD2. Germline lookup yields CDR1 MNHNY and CDR2 SVGAGI (reference sequence). The V gene end was trimmed by 3 bases and the J gene end by 5 bases; junction bases not matched to a gene: 5. This CDR3 is built from 15 residues. The CDR3, as DNA: TGTGCCAGCAGTTATTCGGCGGGAGGAACCGGGGAGCTGTTTTTT. It encodes CASSYSAGGTGELFF.

This clonotype was counted a few times. The chain combines TRBV7-2 with TRBJ2-3; the D gene is possibly TRBD2 (5 bases). The CDR3 is made up of 17 amino acids. The V end lost 3 bases, the J end lost 1 base, and 17 bases lay between the germline ends. Germline V lookup: CDR1 SGHTA, CDR2 FQGNSA. CDR3 nucleotides: TGTGCCAGCAGCTTTCCCGGGGTACCCATGGGCACAGATACGCAGTATTTT. As protein: CASSFPGVPMGTDTQYF.

The V call is TRBV7-8, the J call TRBJ2-3; TRBD2 matches 10 bases. V shed 1 base, J shed 0 bases, and the junction held 16 bases outside the gene matches. The length of the CDR3 is 21 residues. Germline V CDR1 and CDR2: SGHVS, FQNEAQ. The CDR3 DNA reads as TGTGCCAGCAGCTTAGTCCCAACCCCCGTAGCGGGGGGACCCAGCACAGATACGCAGTATTTT. This translates into CASSLVPTPVAGGPSTDTQYF.

The chain is built from TRBV25-1 and TRBJ2-7; 7 nucleotides match TRBD2. V dropped 2 bases and J dropped 6; count of bases not matched to a gene: 13. Per the germline V gene, CDR1 is MGHDK and CDR2 is SYGVNS. The CDR3 has 16 residues. For the CDR3, the DNA is TGTGCCAGCAGTGAAGCGGGGAGGGGAAGCGGGACCGAGCAGTACTTC. It translates to CASSEAGRGSGTEQYF.

The chain has TRBV27 and TRBJ2-1; D is unclear. CDR1 and CDR2 (germline): MNHEY, SMNVEV (reference sequence). The CDR3 spans 16 residues. V was trimmed by 8 bases and J by 7 bases, leaving 24 bases between them. The CDR3 spells CASRFLKADLGNEQFF. In nucleotides, the CDR3 is TGTGCCAGCCGGTTTCTGAAGGCTGACCTAGGGAATGAGCAGTTCTTC.

This clonotype came up a few times. The chain carries TRBV11-2 and TRBJ2-7, with 9 bases that match TRBD2. The CDR3 loop spans 15 amino acids. V lost 3 bases and J lost 7; bases outside the gene matches: 10. Germline-derived CDR1 and CDR2 are SGHAT and FQNNGV. CDR3 DNA: TGTGCCAGCAGCTTGACTAGCGGCCCCCCCCTGGAGCAGTACTTC. Encoded protein: CASSLTSGPPLEQYF.

This clonotype occurred a few times. The V call is TRBV24-1, the J call TRBJ2-7; TRBD2 matches at 7 bases. Germline assignment: CDR1 KGHDR and CDR2 SFDVKD. V lost 4 bases, J lost 5 bases, and 7 bases stayed unmatched. This CDR3 is built from 14 residues. For the CDR3, the DNA is TGTGCCACCAGTGACCCGACTAGCAGGGACGAGCAGTACTTC. This encodes CATSDPTSRDEQYF.

The chain carries TRBV5-1 and TRBJ2-7, with D perhaps TRBD1 (5 bases). V shed 1 base and J shed 7 bases, with 18 bases lying between them. Germline values: CDR1 SGHRS, CDR2 YFSETQ. CDR3 length equals 15 residues. The CDR3 loop is CASSLRAGAIGEQYF. As DNA, the CDR3 is TGCGCCAGCAGCTTGAGGGCTGGGGCCATTGGGGAGCAGTACTTC. Supplemented by reference TRBV5-1 and TRBJ2-7, the full variable domain reads KAGVTQTPRYLIKTRGQQVTLSCSPISGHRSVSWYQQTPGQGLQFLFEYFSETQRNKGNFPGRFSGRQFSNSRSEMNVSTLELGDSALYLCASSLRAGAIGEQYFGPGTRLTVT.

The V gene is TRBV20-1, the J gene TRBJ1-3; 7 bases align to TRBD1. The V gene end was trimmed by 5 bases and the J gene end by 4 bases; junction bases not matched to a gene: 5. The germline V gene has CDR1 DFQATT and CDR2 SNEGSKA (reference sequence). The CDR3 is 13 residues long. The CDR3 bases are TGCAGTGCTGCTACAGGGGCAGGAAACACCATATATTTT. Protein: CSAATGAGNTIYF.